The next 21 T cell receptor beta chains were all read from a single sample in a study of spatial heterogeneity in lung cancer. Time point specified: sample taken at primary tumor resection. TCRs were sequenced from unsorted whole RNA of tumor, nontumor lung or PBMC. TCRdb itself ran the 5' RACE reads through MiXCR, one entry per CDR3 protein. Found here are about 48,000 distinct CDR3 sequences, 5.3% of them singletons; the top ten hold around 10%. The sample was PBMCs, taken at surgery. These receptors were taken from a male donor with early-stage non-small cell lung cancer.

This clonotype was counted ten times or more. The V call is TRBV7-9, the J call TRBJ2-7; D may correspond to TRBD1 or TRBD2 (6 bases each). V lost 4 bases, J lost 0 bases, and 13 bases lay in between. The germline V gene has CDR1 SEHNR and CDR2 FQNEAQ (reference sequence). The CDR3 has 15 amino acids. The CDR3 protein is CASSSGWGASYEQYF. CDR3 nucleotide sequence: TGTGCCAGCAGCTCCGGTTGGGGGGCCTCCTACGAGCAGTACTTC. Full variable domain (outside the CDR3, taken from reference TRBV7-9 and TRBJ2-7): DTGVSQNPRHKITKRGQNVTFRCDPISEHNRLYWYRQTLGQGPEFLTYFQNEAQLEKSRLLSDRFSAERPKGSFSTLEIQRTEQGDSAMYLCASSSGWGASYEQYFGPGTRLTVT.

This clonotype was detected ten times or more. CDR3: CASSQDRRSPGYTF. The CDR3 coding sequence is TGCGCCAGCAGCCAAGATCGACGATCGCCCGGCTACACCTTC. This chain connects TRBV4-3 to TRBJ1-2; D remains unclear. V lost 0 bases to trimming and J lost 8 bases, with 13 bases between them. Germline values: CDR1 LGHNA, CDR2 YSLEER. The CDR3 is 14 amino acids.

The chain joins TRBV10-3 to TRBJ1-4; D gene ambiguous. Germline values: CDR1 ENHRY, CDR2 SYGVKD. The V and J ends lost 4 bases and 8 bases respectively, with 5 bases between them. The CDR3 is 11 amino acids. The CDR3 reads CAISAGEKLFF. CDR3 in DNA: TGTGCCATCAGTGCAGGCGAAAAACTGTTTTTT.

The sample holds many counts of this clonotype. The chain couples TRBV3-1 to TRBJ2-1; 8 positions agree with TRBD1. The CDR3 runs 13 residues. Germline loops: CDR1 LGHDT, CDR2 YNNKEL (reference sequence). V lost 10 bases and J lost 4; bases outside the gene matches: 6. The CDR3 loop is CATRRDRYNEQFF. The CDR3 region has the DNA TGTGCCACCAGGAGGGACAGGTACAATGAGCAGTTCTTC.

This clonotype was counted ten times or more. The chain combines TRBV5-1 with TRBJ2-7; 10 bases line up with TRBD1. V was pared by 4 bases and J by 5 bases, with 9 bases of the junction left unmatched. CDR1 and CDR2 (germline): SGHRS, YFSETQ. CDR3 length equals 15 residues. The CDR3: CASSTKTGGVNEQYF. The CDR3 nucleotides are TGCGCCAGCAGCACCAAGACAGGGGGCGTAAACGAGCAGTACTTC.

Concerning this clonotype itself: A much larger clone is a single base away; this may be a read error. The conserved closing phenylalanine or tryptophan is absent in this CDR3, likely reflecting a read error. The CDR3 region is CSAVGPGTDTQYL. The DNA of the CDR3 is TGCAGTGCCGTCGGGCCAGGCACAGATACGCAGTATTTG. The chain has TRBV20-1 and TRBJ2-3, with no clear D. This CDR3 spans 13 amino acids. Trimming shortened V by 6 bases and J by 1 base, and 11 bases separated the two germline ends. Germline V gene lookup returns CDR1 DFQATT and CDR2 SNEGSKA (reference sequence).

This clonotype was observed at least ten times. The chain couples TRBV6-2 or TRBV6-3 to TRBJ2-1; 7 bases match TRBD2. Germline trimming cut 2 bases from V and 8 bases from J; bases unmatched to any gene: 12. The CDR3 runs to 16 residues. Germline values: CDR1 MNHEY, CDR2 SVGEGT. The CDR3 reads CASSYPLAGNEDEQFF. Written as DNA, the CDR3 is TGTGCCAGCAGTTACCCCTTAGCGGGTAATGAGGATGAGCAGTTCTTC.

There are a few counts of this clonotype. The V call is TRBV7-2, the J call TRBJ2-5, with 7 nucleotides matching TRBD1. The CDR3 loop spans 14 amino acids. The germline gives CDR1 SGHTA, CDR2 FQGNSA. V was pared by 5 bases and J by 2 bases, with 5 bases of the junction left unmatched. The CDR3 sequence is CASSKRTGQETQYF. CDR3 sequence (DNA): TGTGCCAGCAGCAAGCGGACAGGTCAAGAGACCCAGTACTTC.

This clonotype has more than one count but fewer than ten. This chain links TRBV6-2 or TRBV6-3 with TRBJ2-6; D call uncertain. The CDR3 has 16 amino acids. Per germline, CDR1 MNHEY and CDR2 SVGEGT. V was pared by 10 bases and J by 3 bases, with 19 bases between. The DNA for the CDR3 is TGTGCCAACCTTCGCTCGCCCTCAGTTGGGGCCAACGTCCTGACTTTC. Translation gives CANLRSPSVGANVLTF.

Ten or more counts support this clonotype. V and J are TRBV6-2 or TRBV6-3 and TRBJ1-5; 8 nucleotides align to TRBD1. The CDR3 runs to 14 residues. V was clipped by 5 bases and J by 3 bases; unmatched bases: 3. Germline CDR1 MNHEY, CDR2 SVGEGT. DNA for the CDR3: TGTGCCAGCAGTCTGACAGGGGCCAATCAGCCCCAGCATTTT. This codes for CASSLTGANQPQHF.

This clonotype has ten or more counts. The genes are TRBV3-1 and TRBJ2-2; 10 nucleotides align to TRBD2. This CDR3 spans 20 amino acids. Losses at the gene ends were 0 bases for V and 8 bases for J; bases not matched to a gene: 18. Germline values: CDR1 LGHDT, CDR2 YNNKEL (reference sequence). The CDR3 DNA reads TGTGCCAGCAGCCAAGATCCCCTAGCGGGAGCCGCCCGTTTGGGGGGGGAGCTGTTTTTT. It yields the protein CASSQDPLAGAARLGGELFF. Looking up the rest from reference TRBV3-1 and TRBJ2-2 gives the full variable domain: DTAVSQTPKYLVTQMGNDKSIKCEQNLGHDTMYWYKQDSKKFLKIMFSYNNKELIINETVPNRFSPKSPDKAHLNLHINSLELGDSAVYFCASSQDPLAGAARLGGELFFGEGSRLTVL.

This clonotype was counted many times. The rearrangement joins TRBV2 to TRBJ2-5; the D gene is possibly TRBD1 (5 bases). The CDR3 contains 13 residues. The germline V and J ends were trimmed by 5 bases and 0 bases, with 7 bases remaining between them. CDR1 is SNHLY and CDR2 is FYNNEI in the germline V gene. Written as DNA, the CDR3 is TGTGCCAGCAGTCCGGACAACCAAGAGACCCAGTACTTC. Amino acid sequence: CASSPDNQETQYF.

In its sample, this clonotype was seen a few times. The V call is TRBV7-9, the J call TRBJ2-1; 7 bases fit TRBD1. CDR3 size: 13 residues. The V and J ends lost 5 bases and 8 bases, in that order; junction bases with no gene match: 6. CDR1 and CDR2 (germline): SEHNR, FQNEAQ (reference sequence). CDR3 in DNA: TGTGCCAGCAGCCCCCGGGACAGCTATGAGCAGTTCTTC. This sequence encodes CASSPRDSYEQFF.

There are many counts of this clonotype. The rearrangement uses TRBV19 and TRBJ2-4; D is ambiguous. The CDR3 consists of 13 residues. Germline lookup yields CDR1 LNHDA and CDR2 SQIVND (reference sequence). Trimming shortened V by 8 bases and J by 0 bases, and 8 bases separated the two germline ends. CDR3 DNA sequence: TGTGCCAGTTCGTCCATAGCCAAAAACATTCAGTACTTC. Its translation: CASSSIAKNIQYF.

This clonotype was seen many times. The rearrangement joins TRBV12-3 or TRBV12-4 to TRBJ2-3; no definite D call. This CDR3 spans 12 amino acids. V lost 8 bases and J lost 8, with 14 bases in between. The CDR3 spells CASRLRPGTQYF. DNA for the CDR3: TGTGCCAGCCGGCTTCGGCCCGGTACGCAGTATTTT.

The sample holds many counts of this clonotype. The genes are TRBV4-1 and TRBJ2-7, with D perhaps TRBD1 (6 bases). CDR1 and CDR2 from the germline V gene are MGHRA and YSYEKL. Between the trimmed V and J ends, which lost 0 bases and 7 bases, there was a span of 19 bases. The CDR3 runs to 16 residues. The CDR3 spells CASSQDPFGRGREQYF. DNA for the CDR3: TGCGCCAGCAGCCAAGATCCGTTCGGCAGGGGAAGGGAGCAGTACTTC.

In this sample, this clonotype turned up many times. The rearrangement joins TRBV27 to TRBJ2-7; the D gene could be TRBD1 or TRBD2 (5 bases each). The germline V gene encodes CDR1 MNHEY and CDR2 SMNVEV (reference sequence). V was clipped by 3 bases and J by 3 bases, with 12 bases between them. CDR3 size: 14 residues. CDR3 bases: TGTGCCAGCAGTTTCTCCCCTGGGGGCTACGAGCAGTACTTC. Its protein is CASSFSPGGYEQYF.

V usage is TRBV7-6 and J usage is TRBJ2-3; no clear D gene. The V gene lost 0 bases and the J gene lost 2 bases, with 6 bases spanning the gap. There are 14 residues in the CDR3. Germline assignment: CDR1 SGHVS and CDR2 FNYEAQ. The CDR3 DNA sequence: TGTGCCAGCAGCTTAGCCGTCCTCACAGATACGCAGTATTTT. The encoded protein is CASSLAVLTDTQYF.

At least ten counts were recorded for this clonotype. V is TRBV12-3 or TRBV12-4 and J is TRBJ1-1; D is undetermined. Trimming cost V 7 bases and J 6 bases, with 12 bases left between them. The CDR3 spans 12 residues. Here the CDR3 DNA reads TGTGCCAGCACCGAGGGATACGCTGAAGCTTTCTTT. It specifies CASTEGYAEAFF.

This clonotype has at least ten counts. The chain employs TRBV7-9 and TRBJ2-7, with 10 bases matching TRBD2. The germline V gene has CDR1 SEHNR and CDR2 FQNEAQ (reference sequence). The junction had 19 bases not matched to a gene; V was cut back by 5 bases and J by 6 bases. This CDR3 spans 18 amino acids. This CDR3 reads CASSPSSGRVWFGSEQYF. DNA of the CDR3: TGTGCCAGCAGCCCATCAAGCGGGAGGGTCTGGTTCGGTTCCGAGCAGTACTTC.

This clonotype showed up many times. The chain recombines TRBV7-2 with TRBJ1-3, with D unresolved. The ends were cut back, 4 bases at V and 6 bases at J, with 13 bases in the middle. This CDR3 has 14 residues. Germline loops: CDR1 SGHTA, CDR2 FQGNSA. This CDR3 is CASSSFAGVNTIYF. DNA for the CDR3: TGTGCCAGCAGCTCCTTCGCTGGGGTAAACACCATATATTTT.